This T cell receptor (beta chain) was found in a study of T cell changes during pregnancy in multiple sclerosis. A few counts support this clone. This CDR3 is built from 13 residues. The V and J ends lost 5 bases and 2 bases respectively, with 9 bases between them. Germline CDR1 ENHRY, CDR2 SYGVKD. Method: immunoSEQ multiplex PCR; TCRdb's copy keeps in-frame clones and lacks some. The sample carries approximately 97,000 clones, roughly nine tenths recorded once. The source is a female donor in good health, enrolled as a control in a pregnancy study. Here the sequenced sample was peripheral blood, taken after pregnancy. V and J are TRBV10-3 and TRBJ1-1, with D perhaps matching TRBD1 (5 bases). Here the CDR3 DNA reads TGTGCCATCAGTTACACAGGTAACACTGAAGCTTTCTTT. Translation gives CAISYTGNTEAFF.